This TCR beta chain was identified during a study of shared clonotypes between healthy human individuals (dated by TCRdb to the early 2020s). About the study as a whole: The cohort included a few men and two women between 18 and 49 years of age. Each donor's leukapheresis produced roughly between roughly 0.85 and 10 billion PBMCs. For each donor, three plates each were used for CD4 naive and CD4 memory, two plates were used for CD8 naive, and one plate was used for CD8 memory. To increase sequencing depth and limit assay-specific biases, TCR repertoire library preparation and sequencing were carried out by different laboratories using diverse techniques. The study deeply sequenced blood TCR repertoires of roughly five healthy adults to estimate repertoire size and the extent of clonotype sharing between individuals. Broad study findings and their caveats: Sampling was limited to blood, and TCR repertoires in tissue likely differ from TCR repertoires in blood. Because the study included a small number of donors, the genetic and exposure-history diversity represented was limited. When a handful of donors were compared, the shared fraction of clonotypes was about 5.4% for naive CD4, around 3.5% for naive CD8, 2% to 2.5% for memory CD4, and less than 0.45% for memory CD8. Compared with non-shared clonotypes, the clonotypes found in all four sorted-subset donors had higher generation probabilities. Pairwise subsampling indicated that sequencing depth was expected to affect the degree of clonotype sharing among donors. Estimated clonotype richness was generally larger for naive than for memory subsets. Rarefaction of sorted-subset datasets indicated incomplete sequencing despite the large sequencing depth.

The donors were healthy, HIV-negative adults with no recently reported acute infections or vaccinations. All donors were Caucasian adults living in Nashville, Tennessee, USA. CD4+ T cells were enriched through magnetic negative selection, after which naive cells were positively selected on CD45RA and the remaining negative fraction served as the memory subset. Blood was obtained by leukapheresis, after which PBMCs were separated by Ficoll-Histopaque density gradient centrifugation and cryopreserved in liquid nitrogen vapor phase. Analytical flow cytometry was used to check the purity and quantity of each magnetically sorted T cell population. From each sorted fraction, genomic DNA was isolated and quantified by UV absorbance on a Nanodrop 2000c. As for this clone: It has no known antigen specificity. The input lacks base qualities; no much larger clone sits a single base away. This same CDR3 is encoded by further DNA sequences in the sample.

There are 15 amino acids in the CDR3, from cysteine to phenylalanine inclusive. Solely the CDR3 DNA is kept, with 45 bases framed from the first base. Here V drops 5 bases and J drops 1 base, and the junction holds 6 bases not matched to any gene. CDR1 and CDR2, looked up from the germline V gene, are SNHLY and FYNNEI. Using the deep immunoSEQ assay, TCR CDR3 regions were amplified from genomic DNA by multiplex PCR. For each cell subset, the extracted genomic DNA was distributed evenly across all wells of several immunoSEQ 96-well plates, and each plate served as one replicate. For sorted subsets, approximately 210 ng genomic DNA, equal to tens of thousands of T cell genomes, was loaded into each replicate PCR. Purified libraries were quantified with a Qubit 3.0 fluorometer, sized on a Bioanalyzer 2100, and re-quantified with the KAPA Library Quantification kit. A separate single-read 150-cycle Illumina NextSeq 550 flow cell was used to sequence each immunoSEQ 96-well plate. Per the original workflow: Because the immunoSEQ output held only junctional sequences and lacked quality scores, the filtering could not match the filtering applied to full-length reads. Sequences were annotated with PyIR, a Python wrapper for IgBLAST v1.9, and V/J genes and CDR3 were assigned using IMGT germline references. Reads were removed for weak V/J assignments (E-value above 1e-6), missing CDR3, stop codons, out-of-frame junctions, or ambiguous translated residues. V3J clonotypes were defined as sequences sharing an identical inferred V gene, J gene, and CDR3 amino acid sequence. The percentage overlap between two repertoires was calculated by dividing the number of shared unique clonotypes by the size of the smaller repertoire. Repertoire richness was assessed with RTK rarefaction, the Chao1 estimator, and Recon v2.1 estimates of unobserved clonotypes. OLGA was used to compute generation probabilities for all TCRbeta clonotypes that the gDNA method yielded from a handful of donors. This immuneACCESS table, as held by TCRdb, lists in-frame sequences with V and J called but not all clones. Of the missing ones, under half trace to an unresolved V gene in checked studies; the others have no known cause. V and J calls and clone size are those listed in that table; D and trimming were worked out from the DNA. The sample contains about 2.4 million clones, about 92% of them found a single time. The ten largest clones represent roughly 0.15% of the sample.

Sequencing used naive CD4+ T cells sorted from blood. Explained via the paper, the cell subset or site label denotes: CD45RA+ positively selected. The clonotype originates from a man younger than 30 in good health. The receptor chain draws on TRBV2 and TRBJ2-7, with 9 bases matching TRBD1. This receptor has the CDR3 CASSLNRGPSYEQYF. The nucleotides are TGTGCCAGCAGTTTAAACAGGGGGCCTTCCTACGAGCAGTACTTC. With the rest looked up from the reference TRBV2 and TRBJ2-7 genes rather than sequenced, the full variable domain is EPEVTQTPSHQVTQMGQEVILRCVPISNHLYFYWYRQILGQKVEFLVSFYNNEISEKSEIFDDQFSVERPDGSNFTLKIRSTKLEDSAMYFCASSLNRGPSYEQYFGPGTRLTVT.